These T cell receptor beta chains were read from a single sample in a study of cytotoxic CD8 clonotypes in ibrutinib-treated CLL. Clones were read by immunoSEQ multiplex PCR, and TCRdb kept only the in-frame ones, dropping some. The top ten hold approximately 35% of the sample, which has around 76,000 clones, 83% seen once. Sample: PBMCs, taken after 24 months of ibrutinib treatment. The receptor set was obtained from a human donor with chronic lymphocytic leukemia. The CDR3 runs from the conserved cysteine through the conserved F or W. The D gene is left open where the match is weak. Expanded clones get a size class; other rows say once, few or many, or leave the size out.

once	TRBV11-2	TRBJ2-5	TRBD2	CASSPYAGGIQYF	TGTGCCAGCAGCCCCTATGCGGGAGGGATCCAGTACTTC
once	TRBV7-2	TRBJ1-1	NA	CASSADMNTEAFF	TGTGCCAGCAGCGCCGACATGAACACTGAAGCTTTCTTT
NA	TRBV5-5	TRBJ2-5	TRBD1	CASSWDRGQETQYF	TGTGCCAGCAGCTGGGACAGGGGCCAAGAGACCCAGTACTTC
once	TRBV29-1	TRBJ1-2	NA	CSVESNTGYGYTF	TGCAGCGTTGAAAGTAATACAGGGTATGGCTACACCTTC
NA	TRBV5-1	TRBJ2-5	TRBD2	CASSLLAGGRQETQYF	TGCGCCAGCAGCTTACTAGCGGGAGGACGCCAAGAGACCCAGTACTTC
NA	TRBV5-1	TRBJ1-4	TRBD1	CASSAGQGGPWEKLFF	TGCGCCAGCAGCGCGGGACAGGGAGGCCCCTGGGAAAAACTGTTTTTT
NA	TRBV5-4	TRBJ2-3	TRBD2	CASSSGLAGPRTDTQYF	TGTGCCAGCAGCTCGGGACTAGCGGGACCTCGCACAGATACGCAGTATTTT
few	TRBV28	TRBJ2-7	NA	CASRPPSYEQYF	TGTGCCAGCAGACCTCCTTCCTACGAGCAGTACTTC
NA	TRBV6-1	TRBJ2-5	TRBD2	CASSVGGGQETQYF	TGTGCCAGCAGTGTCGGCGGGGGGCAAGAGACCCAGTACTTC
few	TRBV30	TRBJ1-5	TRBD1	CAWSEDRPNQPQHF	TGTGCCTGGAGTGAGGACAGGCCCAATCAGCCCCAGCATTTT
NA	TRBV5-5	TRBJ2-7	TRBD2	CASSLTSGRSSYEQYF	TGTGCCAGCAGCTTGACTAGCGGGAGGTCCTCCTACGAGCAGTACTTC
NA	TRBV27	TRBJ1-3	NA	CASSLLPLGQTGNTIYF	TGTGCCAGCAGTTTATTACCTCTCGGACAGACTGGAAACACCATATATTTT
few	TRBV5-4	TRBJ2-7	TRBD1	CASSSYRGRHHEQYF	TGTGCCAGCAGCTCCTACAGGGGCCGACACCACGAGCAGTACTTC
NA	TRBV6-1	TRBJ1-3	TRBD1	CASSGGGTISGNTIYF	TGTGCCAGCAGTGGAGGGGGCACAATCTCTGGAAACACCATATATTTT
NA	TRBV10-3	TRBJ2-1	TRBD2	CAISAGLGGVRYNEQFF	TGTGCCATCAGTGCAGGACTAGGCGGGGTACGATACAATGAGCAGTTCTTC
NA	TRBV19	TRBJ1-2	NA	CASENRAGTNYGYTF	TGTGCCAGCGAAAACCGGGCAGGAACTAACTATGGCTACACCTTC
NA	TRBV5-1	TRBJ2-5	TRBD2	CASSLAETSAETQYF	TGCGCCAGCAGCCTGGCCGAGACTAGCGCTGAGACCCAGTACTTC
NA	TRBV7-3	TRBJ2-2	NA	CASSKHRVMNTGELFF	TGTGCCAGCAGCAAACACAGGGTGATGAACACCGGGGAGCTGTTTTTT
NA	TRBV19	TRBJ2-7	NA	CASSRYRDPSYEQYF	TGTGCCAGTAGTAGATACCGGGACCCAAGCTACGAGCAGTACTTC
NA	TRBV19	TRBJ1-2	NA	CASSIGPGGAPHNNYGYTF	TGTGCCAGTAGTATAGGTCCGGGGGGCGCCCCCCACAATAACTATGGCTACACCTTC
NA	TRBV18	TRBJ1-1	NA	CASSPLVGVSTEAFF	TGTGCCAGCTCACCACTAGTGGGGGTGAGCACTGAAGCTTTCTTT
NA	TRBV10-1	TRBJ1-2	NA	CASSEGLNYGYTF	TGCGCCAGCAGTGAAGGACTTAACTATGGCTACACCTTC
NA	TRBV6-1	TRBJ1-2	NA	CASSETLINLGTEGRYGYTF	TGTGCCAGCAGTGAAACACTAATTAACTTGGGAACAGAGGGAAGGTATGGCTACACCTTC